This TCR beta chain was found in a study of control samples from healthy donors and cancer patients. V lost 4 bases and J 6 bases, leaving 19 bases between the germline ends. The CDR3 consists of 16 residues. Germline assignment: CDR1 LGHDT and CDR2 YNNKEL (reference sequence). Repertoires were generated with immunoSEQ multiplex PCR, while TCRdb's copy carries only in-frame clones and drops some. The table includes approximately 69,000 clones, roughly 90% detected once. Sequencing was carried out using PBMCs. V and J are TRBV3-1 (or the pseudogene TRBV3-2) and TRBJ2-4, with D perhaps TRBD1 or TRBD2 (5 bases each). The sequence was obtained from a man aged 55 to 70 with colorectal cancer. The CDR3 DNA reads TGTGCCAGCAGCCGCGCCGGGACCACCACGGGAAACATTCAGTACTTC. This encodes CASSRAGTTTGNIQYF.